The clone carrying this TCR beta chain was recorded only once. Its cognate antigen is unknown. The record originates from a study of shared clonotypes between healthy human individuals. Original processing methods: Filtering differed since immunoSEQ provided only junctions, with no quality scores. Only in-frame clones appear in the TCRdb table, and some are missing; sequencing was by immunoSEQ multiplex PCR. V and J calls and clone size are copied from that table; D and trimming were computed from the DNA. The profile shows hundreds of thousands of clones, less than 80% of them singletons. Study-wide results and limits: The study's rarefaction showed incomplete sorted-subset sequencing despite large depth.

Sample: memory CD4+ T cells sorted from blood. Subset here: CD45RA-negative fraction. The TCR comes from a woman aged 25 to 39 in good health.

CDR3 nucleotide sequence: TGTGCCAGCAGTTCACCGGGACTTCGGACTGAGCAGTTCTTC. Amino acids: CASSSPGLRTEQFF. This chain uses TRBV27 with TRBJ2-1, with D tentatively TRBD2 (6 bases). V lost 4 bases and J 9 bases, leaving 16 bases between the germline ends. Germline CDR1 is MNHEY and CDR2 is SMNVEV (reference sequence). The CDR3 totals 14 residues.